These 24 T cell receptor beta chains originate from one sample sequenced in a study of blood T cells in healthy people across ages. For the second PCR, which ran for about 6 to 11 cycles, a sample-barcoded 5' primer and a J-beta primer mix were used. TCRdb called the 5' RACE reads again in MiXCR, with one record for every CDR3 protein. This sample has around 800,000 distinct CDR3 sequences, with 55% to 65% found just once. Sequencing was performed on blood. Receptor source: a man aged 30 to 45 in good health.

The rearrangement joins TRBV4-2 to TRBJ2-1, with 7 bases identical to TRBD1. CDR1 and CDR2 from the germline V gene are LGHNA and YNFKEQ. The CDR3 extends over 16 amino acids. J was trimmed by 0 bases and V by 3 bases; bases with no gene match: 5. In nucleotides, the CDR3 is TGTGCCAGCAGCCACTCGGGACAGCGCTCCTACAATGAGCAGTTCTTC. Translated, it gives CASSHSGQRSYNEQFF.

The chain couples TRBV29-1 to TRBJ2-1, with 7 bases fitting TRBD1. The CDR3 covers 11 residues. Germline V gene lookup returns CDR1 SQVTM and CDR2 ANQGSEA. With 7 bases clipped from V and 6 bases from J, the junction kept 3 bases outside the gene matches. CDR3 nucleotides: TGCAGCGGGGGGACAGTCAATGAGCAGTTCTTC. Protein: CSGGTVNEQFF.

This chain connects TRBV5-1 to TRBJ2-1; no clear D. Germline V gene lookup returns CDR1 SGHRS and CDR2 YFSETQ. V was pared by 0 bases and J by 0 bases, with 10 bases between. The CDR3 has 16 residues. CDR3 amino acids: CASSLDPGSSYNEQFF. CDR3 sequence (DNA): TGCGCCAGCAGCTTGGATCCGGGTAGCTCCTACAATGAGCAGTTCTTC.

CDR3 sequence reads: CASSVEPGSEQYF. Written as DNA, the CDR3 is TGTGCCAGCAGCGTAGAACCAGGGAGCGAGCAGTACTTC. This chain links TRBV9 with TRBJ2-5; possibly TRBD1 or TRBD2 for D (5 bases each). The J call may not be correct, given that the DNA end is closer to TRBJ2-7. The CDR3 runs 13 residues. In germline, CDR1 is SGDLS, CDR2 YYNGEE.

In DNA, the CDR3 is TGTGCCAGCAGCGGAGGGGGACAAATGAACACTGAAGCTTTCTTT. Translating it yields CASSGGGQMNTEAFF. J is TRBJ1-1 and V is TRBV9; a possible D gene is TRBD1 (6 bases). Germline CDR1 SGDLS, CDR2 YYNGEE. The length of the CDR3 is 15 residues. V dropped 3 bases and J dropped 0 bases, with 12 bases sitting between them.

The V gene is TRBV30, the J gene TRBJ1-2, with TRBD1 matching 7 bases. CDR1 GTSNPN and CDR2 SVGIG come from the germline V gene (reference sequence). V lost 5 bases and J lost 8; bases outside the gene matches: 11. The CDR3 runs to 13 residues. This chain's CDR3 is CAWLSTGERGYTF. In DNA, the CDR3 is TGTGCCTGGTTAAGCACAGGGGAACGCGGCTACACCTTC.

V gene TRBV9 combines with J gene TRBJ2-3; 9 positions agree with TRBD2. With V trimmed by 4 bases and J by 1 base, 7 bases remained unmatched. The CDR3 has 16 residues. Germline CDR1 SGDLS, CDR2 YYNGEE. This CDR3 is CASSTSGGGGTDTQYF. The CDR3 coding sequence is TGTGCCAGCAGCACCAGCGGCGGGGGGGGCACAGATACGCAGTATTTT.

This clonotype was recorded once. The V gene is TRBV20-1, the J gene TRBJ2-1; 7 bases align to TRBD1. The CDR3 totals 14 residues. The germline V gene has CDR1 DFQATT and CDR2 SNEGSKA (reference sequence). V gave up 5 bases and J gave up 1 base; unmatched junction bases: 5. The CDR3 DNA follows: TGCAGTGCTGAGAGGGGGCTGTCCTACAATGAGCAGTTCTTC. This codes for CSAERGLSYNEQFF.

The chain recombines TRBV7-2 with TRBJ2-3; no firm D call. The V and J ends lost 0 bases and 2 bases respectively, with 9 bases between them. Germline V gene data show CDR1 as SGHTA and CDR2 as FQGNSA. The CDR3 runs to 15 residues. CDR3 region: CASSLARSATDTQYF. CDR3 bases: TGTGCCAGCAGCTTAGCGCGGAGTGCCACAGATACGCAGTATTTT.

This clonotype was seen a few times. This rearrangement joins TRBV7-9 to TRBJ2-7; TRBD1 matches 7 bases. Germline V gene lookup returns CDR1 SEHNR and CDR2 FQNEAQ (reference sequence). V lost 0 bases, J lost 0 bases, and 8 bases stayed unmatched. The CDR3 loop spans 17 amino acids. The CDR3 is CASSLATGQPSSYEQYF. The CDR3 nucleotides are TGTGCCAGCAGCTTAGCAACGGGACAGCCGAGCTCCTACGAGCAGTACTTC.

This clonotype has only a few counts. CDR3 in amino acids: CASSQRPAYNEQFF. In DNA form, the CDR3 reads TGTGCCAGCAGCCAACGGCCAGCCTACAATGAGCAGTTCTTC. V and J are TRBV16 and TRBJ2-1; unclear D gene. Trimming stripped 2 bases from V and 2 bases from J, with 7 bases between. From germline, CDR1 is KGHSY and CDR2 FQNENV. The CDR3 covers 14 residues.

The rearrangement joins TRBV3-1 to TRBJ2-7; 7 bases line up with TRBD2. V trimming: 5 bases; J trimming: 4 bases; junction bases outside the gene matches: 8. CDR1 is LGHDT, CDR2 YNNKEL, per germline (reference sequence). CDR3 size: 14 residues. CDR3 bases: TGTGCCAGCAGCTTCGTGGGCGGGGGATACGAGCAGTACTTC. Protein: CASSFVGGGYEQYF.

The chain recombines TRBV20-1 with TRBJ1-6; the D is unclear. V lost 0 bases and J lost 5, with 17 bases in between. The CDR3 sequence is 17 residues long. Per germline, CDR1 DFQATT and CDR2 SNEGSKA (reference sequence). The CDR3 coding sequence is TGCAGTGCTAGAGACGGCGGAGGTACCGGCCATAATTCACCCCTCCACTTT. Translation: CSARDGGGTGHNSPLHF.

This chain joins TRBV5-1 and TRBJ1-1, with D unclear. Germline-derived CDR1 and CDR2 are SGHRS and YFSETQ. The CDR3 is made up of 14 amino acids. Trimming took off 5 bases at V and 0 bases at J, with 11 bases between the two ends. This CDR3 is CASRLAGMNTEAFF. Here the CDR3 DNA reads TGCGCCAGCAGACTGGCTGGGATGAACACTGAAGCTTTCTTT.

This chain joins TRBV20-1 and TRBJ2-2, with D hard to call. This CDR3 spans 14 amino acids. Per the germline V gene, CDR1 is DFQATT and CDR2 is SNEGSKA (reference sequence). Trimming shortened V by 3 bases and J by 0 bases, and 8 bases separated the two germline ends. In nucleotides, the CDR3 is TGCAGTGCTAGGCCCGTAACGAACACCGGGGAGCTGTTTTTT. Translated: CSARPVTNTGELFF.

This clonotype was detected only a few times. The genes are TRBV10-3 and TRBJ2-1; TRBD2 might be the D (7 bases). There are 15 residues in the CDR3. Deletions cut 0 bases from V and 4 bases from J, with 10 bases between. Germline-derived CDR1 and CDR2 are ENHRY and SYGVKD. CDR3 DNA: TGTGCCATCAGTGAGTCGGCGGGGGCATACAATGAGCAGTTCTTC. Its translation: CAISESAGAYNEQFF.

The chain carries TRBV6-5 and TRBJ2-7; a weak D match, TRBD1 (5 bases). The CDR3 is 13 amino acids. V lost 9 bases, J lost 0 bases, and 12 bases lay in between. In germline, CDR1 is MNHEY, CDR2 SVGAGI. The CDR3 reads CASMGQSSYEQYF. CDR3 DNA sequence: TGTGCCAGTATGGGGCAGAGCTCCTACGAGCAGTACTTC.

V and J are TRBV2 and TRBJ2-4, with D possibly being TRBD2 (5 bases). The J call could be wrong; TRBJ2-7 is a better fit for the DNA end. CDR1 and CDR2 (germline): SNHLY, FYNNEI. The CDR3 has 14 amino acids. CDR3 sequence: CASRGRDTSYEQYF. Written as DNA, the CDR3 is TGTGCCAGCAGAGGGAGAGACACGTCCTACGAGCAGTACTTC.

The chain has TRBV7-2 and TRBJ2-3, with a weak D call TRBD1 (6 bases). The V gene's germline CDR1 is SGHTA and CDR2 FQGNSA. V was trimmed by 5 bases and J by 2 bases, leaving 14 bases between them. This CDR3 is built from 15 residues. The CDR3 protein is CASSGQQGSTDTQYF. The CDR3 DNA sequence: TGTGCCAGCAGCGGGCAACAGGGATCCACAGATACGCAGTATTTT.

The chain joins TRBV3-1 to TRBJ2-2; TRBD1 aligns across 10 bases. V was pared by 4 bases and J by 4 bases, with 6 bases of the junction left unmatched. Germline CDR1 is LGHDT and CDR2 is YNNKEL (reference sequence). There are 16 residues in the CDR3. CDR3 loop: CASSPVGTGVTGELFF. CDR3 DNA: TGTGCCAGCAGCCCCGTGGGGACAGGGGTCACCGGGGAGCTGTTTTTT.

The CDR3 is CASSQERTDRQETQYF. CDR3 coding DNA: TGTGCCAGCAGCCAAGAAAGAACGGACAGACAAGAGACCCAGTACTTC. The V gene is TRBV3-1, the J gene TRBJ2-5, with a weak D call TRBD1 (6 bases). CDR1 LGHDT and CDR2 YNNKEL come from the germline V gene (reference sequence). Trimming stripped 0 bases from V and 2 bases from J, with 13 bases between. This CDR3 spans 16 amino acids.

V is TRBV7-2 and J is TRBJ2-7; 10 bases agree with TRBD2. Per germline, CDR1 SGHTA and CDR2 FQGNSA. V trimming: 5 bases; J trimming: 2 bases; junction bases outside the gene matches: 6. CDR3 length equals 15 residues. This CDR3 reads CASSTGLAETYEQYF. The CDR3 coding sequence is TGTGCCAGCAGCACCGGACTAGCGGAAACCTACGAGCAGTACTTC.

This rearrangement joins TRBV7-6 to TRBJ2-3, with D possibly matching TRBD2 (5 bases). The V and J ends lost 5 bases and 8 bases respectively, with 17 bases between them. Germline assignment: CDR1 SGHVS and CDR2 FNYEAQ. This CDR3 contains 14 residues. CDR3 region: CASSAQTGGGTQYF. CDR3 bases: TGTGCCAGCAGCGCACAGACCGGAGGCGGTACGCAGTATTTT.

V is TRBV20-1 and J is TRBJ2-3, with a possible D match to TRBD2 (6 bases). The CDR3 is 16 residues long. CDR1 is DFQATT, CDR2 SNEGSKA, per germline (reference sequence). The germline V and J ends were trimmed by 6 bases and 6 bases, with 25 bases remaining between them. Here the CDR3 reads CSAILLRGFSADTQYF. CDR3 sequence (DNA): TGCAGTGCGATATTGTTGCGGGGATTTTCGGCGGATACGCAGTATTTT.